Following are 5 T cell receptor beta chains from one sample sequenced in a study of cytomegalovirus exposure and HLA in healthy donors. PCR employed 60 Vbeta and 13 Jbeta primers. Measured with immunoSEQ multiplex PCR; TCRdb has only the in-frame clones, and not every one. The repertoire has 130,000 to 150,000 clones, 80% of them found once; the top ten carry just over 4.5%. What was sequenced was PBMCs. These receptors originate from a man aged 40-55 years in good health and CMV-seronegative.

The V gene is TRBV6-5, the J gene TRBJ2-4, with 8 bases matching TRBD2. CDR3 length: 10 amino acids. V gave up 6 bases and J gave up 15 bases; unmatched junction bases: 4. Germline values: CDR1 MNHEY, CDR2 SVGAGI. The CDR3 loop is CASRGTSTYF. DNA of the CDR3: TGTGCCAGCAGGGGGACTAGTACGTACTTC.

This CDR3 reads CASSSGTGGSNTIYF. CDR3 DNA: TGTGCCAGCAGCAGCGGGACAGGAGGGAGCAACACCATATATTTT. This chain links TRBV7-6 with TRBJ1-3, with 8 bases lining up with TRBD1. CDR1 and CDR2 from the germline V gene are SGHVS and FNYEAQ. Trimming cost V 5 bases and J 7 bases; bases outside gene matches: 10. This CDR3 has 15 residues.

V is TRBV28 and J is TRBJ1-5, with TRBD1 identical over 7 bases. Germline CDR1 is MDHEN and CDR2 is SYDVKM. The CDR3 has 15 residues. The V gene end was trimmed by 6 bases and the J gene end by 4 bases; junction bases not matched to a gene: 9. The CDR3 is CASRNHPGGNQPQHF. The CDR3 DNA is TGTGCCAGCAGGAACCATCCAGGGGGTAATCAGCCCCAGCATTTT. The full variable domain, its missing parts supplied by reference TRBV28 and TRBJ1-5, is DVKVTQSSRYLVKRTGEKVFLECVQDMDHENMFWYRQDPGLGLRLIYFSYDVKMKEKGDIPEGYSVSREKKERFSLILESASTNQTSMYLCASRNHPGGNQPQHFGDGTRLSIL.

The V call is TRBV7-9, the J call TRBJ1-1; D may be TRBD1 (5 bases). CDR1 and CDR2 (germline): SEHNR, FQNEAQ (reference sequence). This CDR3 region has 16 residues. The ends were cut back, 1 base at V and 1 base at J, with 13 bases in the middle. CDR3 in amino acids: CASSLEVPGWNTEAFF. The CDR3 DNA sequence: TGTGCCAGCAGCTTAGAAGTCCCAGGGTGGAACACTGAAGCTTTCTTT.

The DNA for the CDR3 is TGTGCCAGCAGCCAGAGCCTAGGTGGCACAGATACGCAGTATTTT. It is translated as CASSQSLGGTDTQYF. The J gene is TRBJ2-3, the V gene TRBV14; D uncertain. Per germline, CDR1 SGHDN and CDR2 FVKESK. The germline V and J ends were trimmed by 3 bases and 1 base, with 11 bases remaining between them. The CDR3 has 15 residues.